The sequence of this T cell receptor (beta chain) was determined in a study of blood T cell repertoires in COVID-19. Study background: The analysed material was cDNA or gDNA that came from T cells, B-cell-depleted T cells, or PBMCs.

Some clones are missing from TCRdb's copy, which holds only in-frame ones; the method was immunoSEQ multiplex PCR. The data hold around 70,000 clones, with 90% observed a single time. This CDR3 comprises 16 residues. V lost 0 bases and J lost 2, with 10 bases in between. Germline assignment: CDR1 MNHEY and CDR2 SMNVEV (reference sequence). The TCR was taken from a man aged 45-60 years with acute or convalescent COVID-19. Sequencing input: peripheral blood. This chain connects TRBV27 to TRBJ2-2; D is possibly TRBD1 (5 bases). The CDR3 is CASSLSSRVNTGELFF. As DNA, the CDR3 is TGTGCCAGCAGTTTATCATCCAGGGTTAACACCGGGGAGCTGTTTTTT.